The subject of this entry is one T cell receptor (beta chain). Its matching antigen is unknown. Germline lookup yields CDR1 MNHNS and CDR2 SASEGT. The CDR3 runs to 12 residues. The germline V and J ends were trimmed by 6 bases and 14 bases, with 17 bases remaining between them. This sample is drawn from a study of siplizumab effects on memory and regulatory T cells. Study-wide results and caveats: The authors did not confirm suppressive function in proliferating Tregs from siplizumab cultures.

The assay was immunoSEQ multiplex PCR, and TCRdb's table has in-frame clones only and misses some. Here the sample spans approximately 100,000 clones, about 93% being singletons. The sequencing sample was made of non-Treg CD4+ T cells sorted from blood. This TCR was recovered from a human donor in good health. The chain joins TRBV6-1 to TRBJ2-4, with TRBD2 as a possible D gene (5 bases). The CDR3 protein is CASSPAFEGEYF. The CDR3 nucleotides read TGTGCCAGCAGCCCCGCTTTCGAGGGAGAGTACTTC.